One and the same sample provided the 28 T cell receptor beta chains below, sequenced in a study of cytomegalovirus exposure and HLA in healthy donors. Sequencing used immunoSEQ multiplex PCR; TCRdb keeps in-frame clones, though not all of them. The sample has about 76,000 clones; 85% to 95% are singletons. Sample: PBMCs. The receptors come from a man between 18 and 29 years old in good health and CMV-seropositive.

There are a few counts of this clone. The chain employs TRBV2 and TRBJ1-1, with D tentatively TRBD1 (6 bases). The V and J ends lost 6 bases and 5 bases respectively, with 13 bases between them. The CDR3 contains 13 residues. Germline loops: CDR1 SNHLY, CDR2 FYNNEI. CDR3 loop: CASSMAGVTEAFF. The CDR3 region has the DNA TGTGCCAGCAGCATGGCAGGGGTGACTGAAGCTTTCTTT.

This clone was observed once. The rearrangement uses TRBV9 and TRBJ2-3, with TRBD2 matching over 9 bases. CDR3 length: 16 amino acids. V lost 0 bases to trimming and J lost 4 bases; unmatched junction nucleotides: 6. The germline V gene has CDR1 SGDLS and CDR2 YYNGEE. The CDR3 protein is CASSVDRGRAADTQYF. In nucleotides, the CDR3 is TGTGCCAGCAGCGTAGATCGCGGGAGGGCGGCAGATACGCAGTATTTT.

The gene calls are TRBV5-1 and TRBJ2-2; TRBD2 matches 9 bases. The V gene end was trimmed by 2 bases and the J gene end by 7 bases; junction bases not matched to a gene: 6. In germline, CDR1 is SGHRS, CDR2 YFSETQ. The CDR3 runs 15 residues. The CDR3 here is CASSLIAGADGELFF. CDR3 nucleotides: TGCGCCAGCAGCTTAATAGCGGGAGCGGACGGGGAGCTGTTTTTT.

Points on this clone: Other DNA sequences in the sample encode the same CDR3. The CDR3 loop is CASSLTGEETQYF. CDR3 nucleotides: TGTGCCAGCAGCTTGACAGGGGAGGAGACCCAGTACTTC. The chain combines TRBV5-4 with TRBJ2-5, with TRBD1 matching 7 bases. CDR3 length: 13 amino acids. Germline V gives CDR1 SGHNT, CDR2 YYREEE (reference sequence). V shed 1 base, J shed 5 bases, and the junction held 2 bases outside the gene matches.

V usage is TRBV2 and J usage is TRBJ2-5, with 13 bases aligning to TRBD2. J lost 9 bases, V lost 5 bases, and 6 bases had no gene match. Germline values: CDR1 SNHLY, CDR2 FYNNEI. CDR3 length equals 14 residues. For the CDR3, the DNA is TGTGCCAGCAGTCCGGGACTAGCGGGGCGATCCCAGTACTTC. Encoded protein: CASSPGLAGRSQYF.

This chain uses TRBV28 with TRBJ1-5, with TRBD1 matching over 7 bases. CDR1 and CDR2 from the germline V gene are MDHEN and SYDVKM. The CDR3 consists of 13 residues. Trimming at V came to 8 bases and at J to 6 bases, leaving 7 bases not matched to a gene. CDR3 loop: CASQGQGGQPQHF. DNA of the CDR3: TGTGCCAGCCAAGGGCAGGGGGGTCAGCCCCAGCATTTT.

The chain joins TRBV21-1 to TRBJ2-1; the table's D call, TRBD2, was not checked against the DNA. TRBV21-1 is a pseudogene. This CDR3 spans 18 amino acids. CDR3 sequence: CASSTLLAGERRLNEQFF. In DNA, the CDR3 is TGTGCCAGCAGCACCCTACTAGCGGGAGAGCGACGTTTGAATGAGCAGTTCTTC.

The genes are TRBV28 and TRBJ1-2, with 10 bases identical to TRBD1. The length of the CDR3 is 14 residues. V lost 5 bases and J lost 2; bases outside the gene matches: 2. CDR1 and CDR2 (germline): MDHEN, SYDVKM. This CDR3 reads CASSRTGGNYGYTF. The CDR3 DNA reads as TGTGCCAGCAGTCGGACAGGGGGAAACTATGGCTACACCTTC.

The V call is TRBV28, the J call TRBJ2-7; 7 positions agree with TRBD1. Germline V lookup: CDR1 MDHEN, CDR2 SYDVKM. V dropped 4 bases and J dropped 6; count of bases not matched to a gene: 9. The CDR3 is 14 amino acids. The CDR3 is CASSSQQGLGEQYF. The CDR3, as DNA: TGTGCCAGCAGTTCCCAACAGGGGTTGGGCGAGCAGTACTTC. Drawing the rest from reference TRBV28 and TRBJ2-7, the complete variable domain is DVKVTQSSRYLVKRTGEKVFLECVQDMDHENMFWYRQDPGLGLRLIYFSYDVKMKEKGDIPEGYSVSREKKERFSLILESASTNQTSMYLCASSSQQGLGEQYFGPGTRLTVT.

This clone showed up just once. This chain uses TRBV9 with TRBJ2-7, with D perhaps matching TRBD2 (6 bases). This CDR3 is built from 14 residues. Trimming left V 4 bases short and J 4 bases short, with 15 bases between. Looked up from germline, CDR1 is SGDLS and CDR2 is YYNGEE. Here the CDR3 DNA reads TGTGCCAGCAGCAGGGGTCCCAGCGGGTACGAGCAGTACTTC. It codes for CASSRGPSGYEQYF.

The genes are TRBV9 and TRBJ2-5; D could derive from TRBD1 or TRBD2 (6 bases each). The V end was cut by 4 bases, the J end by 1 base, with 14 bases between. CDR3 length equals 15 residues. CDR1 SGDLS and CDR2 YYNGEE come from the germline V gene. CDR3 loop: CASSLGGGGQETQYF. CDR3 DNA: TGTGCCAGCAGCTTAGGAGGGGGTGGCCAAGAGACCCAGTACTTC.

The CDR3 loop is CASSSRLGLAGDNEQFF. CDR3 coding DNA: TGTGCCAGCAGCTCGCGACTTGGACTAGCGGGTGACAATGAGCAGTTCTTC. The V gene is TRBV7-8, the J gene TRBJ2-1; 11 bases are shared with TRBD2. This CDR3 comprises 17 residues. Trimming removed 4 bases from V and 5 bases from J; junction bases left unmatched: 10. Per the germline V gene, CDR1 is SGHVS and CDR2 is FQNEAQ.

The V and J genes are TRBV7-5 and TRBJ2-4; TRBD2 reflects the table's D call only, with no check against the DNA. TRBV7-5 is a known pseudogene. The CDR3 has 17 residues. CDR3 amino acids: CARSHRRRTLTKNIQYF. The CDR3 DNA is TGTGCCAGAAGCCACCGTCGGCGTACACTAACCAAAAACATTCAGTACTTC.

The CDR3 bases are TGCAGCGTTAGGGCAGGGGGGAACACCATATATTTT. Translated: CSVRAGGNTIYF. The rearrangement links TRBV29-1 to TRBJ1-3, with 7 bases aligning to TRBD1. This CDR3 has 12 amino acids. Germline loops: CDR1 SQVTM, CDR2 ANQGSEA. V dropped 5 bases and J dropped 7; count of bases not matched to a gene: 5. Full variable domain (outside the CDR3, taken from reference TRBV29-1 and TRBJ1-3): SAVISQKPSRDICQRGTSLTIQCQVDSQVTMMFWYRQQPGQSLTLIATANQGSEATYESGFVIDKFPISRPNLTFSTLTVSNMSPEDSSIYLCSVRAGGNTIYFGEGSWLTVV.

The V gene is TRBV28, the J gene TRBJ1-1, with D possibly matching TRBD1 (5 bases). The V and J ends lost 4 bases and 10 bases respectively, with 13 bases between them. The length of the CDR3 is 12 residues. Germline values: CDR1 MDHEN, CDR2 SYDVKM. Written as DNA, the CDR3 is TGTGCCAGCAGTTCTCCAGGGAAGGGAGCTTTCTTT. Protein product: CASSSPGKGAFF.

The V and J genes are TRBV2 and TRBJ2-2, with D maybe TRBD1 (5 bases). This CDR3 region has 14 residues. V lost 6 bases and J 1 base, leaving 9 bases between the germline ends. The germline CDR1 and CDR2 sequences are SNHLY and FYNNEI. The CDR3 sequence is CASSYRQNTGELFF. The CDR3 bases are TGTGCCAGCAGCTACAGGCAGAACACCGGGGAGCTGTTTTTT.

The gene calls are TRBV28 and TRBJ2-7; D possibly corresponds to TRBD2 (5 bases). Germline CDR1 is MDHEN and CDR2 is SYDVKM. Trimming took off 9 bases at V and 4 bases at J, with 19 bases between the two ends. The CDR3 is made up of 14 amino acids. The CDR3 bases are TGTGCCAGTCTTAAGGGCCCGAGGGCTTACGAGCAGTACTTC. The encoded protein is CASLKGPRAYEQYF.

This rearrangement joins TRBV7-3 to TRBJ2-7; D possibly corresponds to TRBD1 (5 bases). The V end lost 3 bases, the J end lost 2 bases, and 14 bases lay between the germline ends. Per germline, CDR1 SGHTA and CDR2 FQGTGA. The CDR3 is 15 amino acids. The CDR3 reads CASSLVEGVTYEQYF. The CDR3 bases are TGTGCCAGCAGCTTGGTAGAAGGGGTTACCTACGAGCAGTACTTC.

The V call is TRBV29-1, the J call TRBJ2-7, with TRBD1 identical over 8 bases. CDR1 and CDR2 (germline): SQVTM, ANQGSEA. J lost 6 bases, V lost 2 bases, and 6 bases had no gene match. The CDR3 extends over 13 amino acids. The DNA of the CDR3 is TGCAGCGTTGAATCGGCAGGGGGCGGCGAGCAGTACTTC. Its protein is CSVESAGGGEQYF.

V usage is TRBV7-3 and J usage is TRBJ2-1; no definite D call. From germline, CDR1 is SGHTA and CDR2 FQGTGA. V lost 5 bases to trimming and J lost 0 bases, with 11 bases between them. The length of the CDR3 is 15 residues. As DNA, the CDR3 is TGTGCCAGCAGCCCGACTGCCAGCTCCTACAATGAGCAGTTCTTC. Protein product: CASSPTASSYNEQFF.

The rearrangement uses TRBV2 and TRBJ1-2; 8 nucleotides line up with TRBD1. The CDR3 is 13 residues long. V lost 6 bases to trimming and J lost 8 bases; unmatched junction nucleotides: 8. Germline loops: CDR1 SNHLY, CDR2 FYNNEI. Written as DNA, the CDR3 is TGTGCCAGCAGAGGACAGGGTTTTCGGGGCTACACCTTC. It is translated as CASRGQGFRGYTF.

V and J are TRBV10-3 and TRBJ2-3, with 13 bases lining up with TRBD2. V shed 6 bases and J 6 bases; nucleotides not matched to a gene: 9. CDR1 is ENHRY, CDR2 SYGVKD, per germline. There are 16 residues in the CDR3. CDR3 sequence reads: CAISRRTSGSSDTQYF. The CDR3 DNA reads TGTGCCATCAGCCGACGGACTAGCGGGAGTTCGGATACGCAGTATTTT.

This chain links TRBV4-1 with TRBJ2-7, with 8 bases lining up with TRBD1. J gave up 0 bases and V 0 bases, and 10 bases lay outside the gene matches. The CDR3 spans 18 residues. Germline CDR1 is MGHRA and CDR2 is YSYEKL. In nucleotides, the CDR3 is TGCGCCAGCAGCCAAGATGGGGCCAGACAGGGGCCCTCCTACGAGCAGTACTTC. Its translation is CASSQDGARQGPSYEQYF.

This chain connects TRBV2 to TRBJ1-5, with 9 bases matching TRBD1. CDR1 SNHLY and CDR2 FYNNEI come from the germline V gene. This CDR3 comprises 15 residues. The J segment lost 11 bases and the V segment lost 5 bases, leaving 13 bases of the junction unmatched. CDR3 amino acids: CASSYLDRGRGAQHF. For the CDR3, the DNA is TGTGCCAGCAGTTATTTGGACAGGGGCCGGGGAGCCCAGCATTTT.

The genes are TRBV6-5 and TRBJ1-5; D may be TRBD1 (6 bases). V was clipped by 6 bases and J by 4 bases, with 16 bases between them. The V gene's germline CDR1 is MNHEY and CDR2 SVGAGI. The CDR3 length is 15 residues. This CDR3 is CASSSPGHRNQPQHF. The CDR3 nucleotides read TGTGCCAGCAGCTCCCCGGGACACCGAAATCAGCCCCAGCATTTT.

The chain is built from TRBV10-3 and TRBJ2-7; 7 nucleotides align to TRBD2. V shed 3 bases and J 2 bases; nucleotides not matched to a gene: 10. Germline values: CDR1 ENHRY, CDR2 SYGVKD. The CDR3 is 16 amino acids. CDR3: CAISDRGVDGAYEQYF. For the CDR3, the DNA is TGTGCCATCAGTGATCGGGGGGTAGACGGCGCCTACGAGCAGTACTTC.

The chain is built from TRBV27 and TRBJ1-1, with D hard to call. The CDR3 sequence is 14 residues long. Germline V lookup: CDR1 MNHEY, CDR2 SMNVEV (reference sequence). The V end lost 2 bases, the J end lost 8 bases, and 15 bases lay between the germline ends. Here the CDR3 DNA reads TGTGCCAGCAGTTTAGCCGGGGAACGGGAAGAAGCTTTCTTT. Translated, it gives CASSLAGEREEAFF.

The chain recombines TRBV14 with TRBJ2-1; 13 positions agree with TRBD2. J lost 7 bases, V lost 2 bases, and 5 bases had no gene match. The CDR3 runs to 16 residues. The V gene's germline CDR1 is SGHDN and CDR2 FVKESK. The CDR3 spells CASSQPGLAGTNEQFF. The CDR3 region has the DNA TGTGCCAGCAGCCAACCGGGACTAGCGGGAACGAATGAGCAGTTCTTC. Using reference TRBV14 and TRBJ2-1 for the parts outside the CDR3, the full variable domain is EAGVTQFPSHSVIEKGQTVTLRCDPISGHDNLYWYRRVMGKEIKFLLHFVKESKQDESGMPNNRFLAERTGGTYSTLKVQPAELEDSGVYFCASSQPGLAGTNEQFFGPGTRLTVL.